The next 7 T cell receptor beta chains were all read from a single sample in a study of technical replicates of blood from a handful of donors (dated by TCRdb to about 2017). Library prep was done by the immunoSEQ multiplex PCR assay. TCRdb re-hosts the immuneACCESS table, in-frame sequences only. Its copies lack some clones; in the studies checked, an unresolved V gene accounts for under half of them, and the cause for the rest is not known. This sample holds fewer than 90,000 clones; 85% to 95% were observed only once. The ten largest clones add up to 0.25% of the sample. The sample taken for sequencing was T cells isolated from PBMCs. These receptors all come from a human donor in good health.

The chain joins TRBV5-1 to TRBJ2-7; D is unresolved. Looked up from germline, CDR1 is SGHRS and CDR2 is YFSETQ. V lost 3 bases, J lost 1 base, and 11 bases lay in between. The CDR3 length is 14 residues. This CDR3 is CASSSRLESYEQYF. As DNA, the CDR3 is TGCGCCAGCAGCTCACGGTTGGAGTCCTACGAGCAGTACTTC.

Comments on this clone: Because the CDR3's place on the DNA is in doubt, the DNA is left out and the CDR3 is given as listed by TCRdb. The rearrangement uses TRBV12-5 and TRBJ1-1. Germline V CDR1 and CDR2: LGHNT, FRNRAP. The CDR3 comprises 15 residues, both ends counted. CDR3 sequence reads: CASGLRASGNTEAFF.

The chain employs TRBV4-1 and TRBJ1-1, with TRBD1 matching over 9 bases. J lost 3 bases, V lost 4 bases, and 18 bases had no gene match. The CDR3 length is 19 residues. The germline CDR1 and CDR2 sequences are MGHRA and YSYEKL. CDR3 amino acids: CASSPHTRIQGARYTEAFF. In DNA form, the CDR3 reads TGCGCCAGCAGCCCCCACACCCGGATACAGGGGGCGCGTTACACTGAAGCTTTCTTT.

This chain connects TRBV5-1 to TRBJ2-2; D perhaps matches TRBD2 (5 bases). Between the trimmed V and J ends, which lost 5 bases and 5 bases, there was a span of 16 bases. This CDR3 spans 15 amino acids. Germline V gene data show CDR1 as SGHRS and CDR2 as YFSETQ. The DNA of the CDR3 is TGCGCCAGCAGACCCAGGACTTCAAAAACCGGGGAGCTGTTTTTT. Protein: CASRPRTSKTGELFF.

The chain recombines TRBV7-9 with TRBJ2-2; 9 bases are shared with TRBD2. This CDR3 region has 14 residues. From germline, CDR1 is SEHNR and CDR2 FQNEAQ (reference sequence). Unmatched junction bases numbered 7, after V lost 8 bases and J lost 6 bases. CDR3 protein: CASPRTSESGELFF. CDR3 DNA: TGTGCCAGCCCGCGGACTAGCGAGTCCGGGGAGCTGTTTTTT.

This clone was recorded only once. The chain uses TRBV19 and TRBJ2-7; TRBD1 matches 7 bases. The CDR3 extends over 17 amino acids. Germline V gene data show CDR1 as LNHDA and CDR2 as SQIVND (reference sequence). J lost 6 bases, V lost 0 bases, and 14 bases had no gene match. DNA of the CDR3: TGTGCCAGTAGTATAGACCCCGACAGGGCAATTATCGCCGAGCAGTACTTC. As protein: CASSIDPDRAIIAEQYF.

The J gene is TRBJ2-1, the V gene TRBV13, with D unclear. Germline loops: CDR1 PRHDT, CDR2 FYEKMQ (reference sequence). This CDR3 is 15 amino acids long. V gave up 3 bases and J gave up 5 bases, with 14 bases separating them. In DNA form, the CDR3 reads TGTGCCAGCAGCTTCGGTATTCTTTTCAACAATGAGCAGTTCTTC. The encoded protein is CASSFGILFNNEQFF.